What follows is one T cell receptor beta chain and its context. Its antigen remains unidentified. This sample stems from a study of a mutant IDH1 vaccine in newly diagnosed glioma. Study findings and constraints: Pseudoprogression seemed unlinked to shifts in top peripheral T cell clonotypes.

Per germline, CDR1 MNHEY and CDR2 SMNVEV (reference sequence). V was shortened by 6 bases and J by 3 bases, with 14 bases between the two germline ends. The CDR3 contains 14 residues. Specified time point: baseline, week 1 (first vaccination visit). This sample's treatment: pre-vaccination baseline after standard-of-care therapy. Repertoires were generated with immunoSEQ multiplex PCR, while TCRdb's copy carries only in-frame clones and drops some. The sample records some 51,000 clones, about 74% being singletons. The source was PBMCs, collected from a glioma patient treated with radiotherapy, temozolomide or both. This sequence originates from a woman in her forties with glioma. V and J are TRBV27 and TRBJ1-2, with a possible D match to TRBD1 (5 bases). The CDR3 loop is CASSERDGDYGYTF. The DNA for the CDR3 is TGTGCCAGCAGCGAAAGGGACGGAGACTATGGCTACACCTTC.